This T cell receptor (beta chain) is drawn from a study of cytomegalovirus exposure and HLA in healthy donors. V was pared by 6 bases and J by 6 bases, with 12 bases between. CDR3 length: 13 amino acids. Germline CDR1 and CDR2: SNHLY and FYNNEI. A multiplex PCR was run with 60 Vbeta primers and 13 Jbeta primers. TCRdb's table, derived via immunoSEQ multiplex PCR, lists solely in-frame clones and lacks some. The table has approximately 69,000 clones, about 74% seen once. The chain uses TRBV2 and TRBJ2-1; possible D gene TRBD1, 6 bases. Sample: PBMCs. This TCR was sampled from a woman aged 30 to 39 in good health and CMV-seropositive. CDR3 sequence (DNA): TGTGCCAGCAGAGCAGGGGCCCTCAATGAGCAGTTCTTC. It codes for CASRAGALNEQFF.